Listed below are T cell receptor beta chains from one sample, sequenced in a study of blood T cells in healthy people across ages. TCRdb recomputed calls from the 5' RACE reads with MiXCR, one row per CDR3 protein. The table lists roughly 680,000 distinct CDR3 sequences, 40% to 65% of them singletons. What was sequenced was blood. The source is a woman aged 80 or over in good health. CDR3s include the opening cysteine and the closing phenylalanine or tryptophan. Each record gives: V gene, clone size, D gene, J gene, CDR3 protein, CDR3 DNA. D genes are given only for firm matches. Not every row has a clone size; where given, it reads once, few, many or a size class.

v_gene: TRBV3-1
abundance: many
d_gene: NA
j_gene: TRBJ1-2
CDR3aa: CASSQDPGNGGYTF
CDR3nt: TGTGCCAGCAGCCAAGATCCAGGGAACGGTGGCTACACCTTC

v_gene: TRBV11-1
abundance: NA
d_gene: NA
j_gene: TRBJ2-1
CDR3aa: CASSIRTDYNEQFF
CDR3nt: TGTGCCAGCAGTATCAGGACAGACTACAATGAGCAGTTCTTC

v_gene: TRBV15
abundance: many
d_gene: TRBD1
j_gene: TRBJ2-3
CDR3aa: CATSRGQGRIDTQYF
CDR3nt: TGTGCCACCAGCAGAGGACAGGGGAGGATAGATACGCAGTATTTT

v_gene: TRBV5-1
abundance: many
d_gene: NA
j_gene: TRBJ1-6
CDR3aa: CASSLAPNSPLHF
CDR3nt: TGCGCCAGCAGCTTGGCCCCTAATTCACCCCTCCACTTT

v_gene: TRBV3-1
abundance: NA
d_gene: NA
j_gene: TRBJ2-7
CDR3aa: CASSQDANQREQYF
CDR3nt: TGTGCCAGCAGCCAAGATGCGAACCAGCGCGAGCAGTACTTC

v_gene: TRBV5-1
abundance: few
d_gene: NA
j_gene: TRBJ1-1
CDR3aa: CASSLGGRLSGEAFF
CDR3nt: TGCGCCAGCAGTCTGGGGGGCCGACTGTCGGGTGAAGCTTTCTTT

v_gene: TRBV29-1
abundance: NA
d_gene: TRBD2
j_gene: TRBJ2-1
CDR3aa: CSDLLAGSYNEQFF
CDR3nt: TGCAGCGACCTTCTAGCGGGGTCCTACAATGAGCAGTTCTTC

v_gene: TRBV3-1
abundance: NA
d_gene: TRBD2
j_gene: TRBJ2-3
CDR3aa: CASSQKTSGGTDTQYF
CDR3nt: TGTGCCAGCAGCCAAAAGACTAGCGGGGGCACAGATACGCAGTATTTT

v_gene: TRBV3-1
abundance: once
d_gene: TRBD2
j_gene: TRBJ2-3
CDR3aa: CASSQEATGLAGGSADTQYF
CDR3nt: TGTGCCAGCAGCCAAGAGGCAACGGGACTAGCGGGGGGGTCTGCAGATACGCAGTATTTT

v_gene: TRBV10-1
abundance: once
d_gene: NA
j_gene: TRBJ2-5
CDR3aa: CASSESSGALAQETQYF
CDR3nt: TGCGCCAGCAGTGAGTCATCAGGGGCTCTTGCCCAAGAGACCCAGTACTTC

v_gene: TRBV12-3/TRBV12-4
abundance: NA
d_gene: NA
j_gene: TRBJ1-2
CDR3aa: CASTRGQSGDGYTF
CDR3nt: TGTGCCAGCACCAGAGGGCAGTCTGGAGATGGCTACACCTTC

v_gene: TRBV12-3/TRBV12-4
abundance: NA
d_gene: NA
j_gene: TRBJ1-1
CDR3aa: CASRITPGTNFMNTEAFF
CDR3nt: TGTGCCAGCAGAATTACACCCGGGACAAACTTCATGAACACTGAAGCTTTCTTT

v_gene: TRBV29-1
abundance: NA
d_gene: TRBD1
j_gene: TRBJ2-1
CDR3aa: CSADDRQGRGNEQFF
CDR3nt: TGCAGCGCTGACGACCGACAGGGACGTGGTAATGAGCAGTTCTTC

v_gene: TRBV5-1
abundance: many
d_gene: TRBD2
j_gene: TRBJ2-1
CDR3aa: CASSFGGTGGYNEQFF
CDR3nt: TGCGCCAGCAGCTTTGGAGGGACGGGAGGTTACAATGAGCAGTTCTTC

v_gene: TRBV3-1
abundance: few
d_gene: NA
j_gene: TRBJ2-3
CDR3aa: CASSDEDFGGDTQYF
CDR3nt: TGTGCCAGCAGCGACGAGGACTTTGGAGGAGATACGCAGTATTTT

v_gene: TRBV5-1
abundance: many
d_gene: NA
j_gene: TRBJ2-5
CDR3aa: CASSLRRSQETQYF
CDR3nt: TGCGCCAGCAGCTTGCGAAGAAGTCAAGAGACCCAGTACTTC

v_gene: TRBV20-1
abundance: many
d_gene: NA
j_gene: TRBJ2-7
CDR3aa: CSASRNSYEQYF
CDR3nt: TGCAGTGCTAGTCGGAACTCCTACGAGCAGTACTTC

v_gene: TRBV4-1
abundance: many
d_gene: NA
j_gene: TRBJ2-4
CDR3aa: CATGSVKNIQYF
CDR3nt: TGCGCCACCGGCTCGGTCAAAAACATTCAGTACTTC

v_gene: TRBV28
abundance: NA
d_gene: NA
j_gene: TRBJ2-7
CDR3aa: CASKPRASSSYEQYF
CDR3nt: TGTGCCAGCAAACCAAGAGCCAGTAGCTCCTACGAGCAGTACTTC

v_gene: TRBV20-1
abundance: many
d_gene: TRBD2
j_gene: TRBJ2-3
CDR3aa: CSASGASGRMTDTQYF
CDR3nt: TGCAGTGCTTCGGGGGCTAGCGGGAGAATGACAGATACGCAGTATTTT

v_gene: TRBV6-2/TRBV6-3
abundance: NA
d_gene: NA
j_gene: TRBJ1-2
CDR3aa: CASGDISKSGYTF
CDR3nt: TGTGCCAGCGGTGACATAAGTAAATCCGGCTACACCTTC

v_gene: TRBV20-1
abundance: NA
d_gene: TRBD1
j_gene: TRBJ2-5
CDR3aa: CSARDPGTGESETQYF
CDR3nt: TGCAGTGCTAGAGACCCCGGGACAGGGGAATCGGAGACCCAGTACTTC

v_gene: TRBV7-2
abundance: NA
d_gene: NA
j_gene: TRBJ1-1
CDR3aa: CASSPSRTVNTEAFF
CDR3nt: TGTGCCAGCAGCCCCTCAAGGACAGTTAACACTGAAGCTTTCTTT

v_gene: TRBV7-9
abundance: few
d_gene: TRBD1
j_gene: TRBJ1-2
CDR3aa: CASSRAKVGTGFCLYTF
CDR3nt: TGTGCCAGCAGCAGAGCGAAAGTAGGGACAGGGTTTTGTCTCTACACCTTC

v_gene: TRBV12-3/TRBV12-4
abundance: NA
d_gene: TRBD1
j_gene: TRBJ2-7
CDR3aa: CASSSGTGWYEQYF
CDR3nt: TGTGCCAGCAGTTCTGGGACAGGGTGGTACGAGCAGTACTTC

v_gene: TRBV5-5
abundance: NA
d_gene: NA
j_gene: TRBJ2-7
CDR3aa: CASSLWGVSFSGSLYEQYF
CDR3nt: TGTGCCAGCAGCTTGTGGGGGGTCAGTTTCTCGGGCTCTCTCTACGAGCAGTACTTC

v_gene: TRBV7-2
abundance: once
d_gene: NA
j_gene: TRBJ1-4
CDR3aa: CASSQSREKLFF
CDR3nt: TGTGCCAGCAGCCAATCCCGGGAAAAACTGTTTTTT

v_gene: TRBV29-1
abundance: NA
d_gene: TRBD2
j_gene: TRBJ2-1
CDR3aa: CSVGAGGYNEQFF
CDR3nt: TGCAGCGTTGGGGCGGGGGGGTACAATGAGCAGTTCTTC

v_gene: TRBV20-1
abundance: few
d_gene: TRBD2
j_gene: TRBJ2-5
CDR3aa: CSARQPIAGGPSETQYF
CDR3nt: TGCAGTGCTAGGCAACCTATAGCGGGGGGGCCTTCAGAGACCCAGTACTTC

v_gene: TRBV24-1
abundance: NA
d_gene: TRBD1
j_gene: TRBJ2-7
CDR3aa: CATSIGTGFYEQYF
CDR3nt: TGTGCCACCAGTATCGGGACAGGGTTCTACGAGCAGTACTTC

v_gene: TRBV5-1
abundance: NA
d_gene: TRBD1
j_gene: TRBJ2-7
CDR3aa: CASSYDRAEQYF
CDR3nt: TGCGCCAGCAGCTACGACAGGGCCGAGCAGTACTTC

v_gene: TRBV7-2
abundance: NA
d_gene: NA
j_gene: TRBJ2-6
CDR3aa: CASSLSVSGANALTF
CDR3nt: TGTGCCAGCAGCTTAAGCGTATCTGGGGCCAACGCCCTGACTTTC